One and the same sample provided the 5 T cell receptor beta chains below, sequenced in a study of T cell repertoires in cytomegalovirus infection. The antigens of these receptors remain unknown. TCRdb used MiXCR to reprocess the reads, holding one entry per CDR3 protein. The repertoire has some 900,000 distinct CDR3 sequences, approximately 32% of them found once; the top ten carry under 15%. Specimen: cultured CD8+ T cells from PBMCs, collected from culture after CMV antigen stimulation. These receptors were collected from a human donor in good health (CMV status not recorded). Some clones in this sample may be carry-over from other donors' samples.

The chain links TRBV4-2 to TRBJ1-1; D is unresolved. The V and J ends lost 1 base and 5 bases respectively, with 8 bases between them. The CDR3 loop spans 13 amino acids. Germline V gives CDR1 LGHNA, CDR2 YNFKEQ. CDR3: CASSQAGDTEAFF. DNA for the CDR3: TGTGCCAGCAGCCAAGCTGGGGATACTGAAGCTTTCTTT.

The rearrangement uses TRBV7-8 and TRBJ2-7, with 7 bases that match TRBD1. Germline-derived CDR1 and CDR2 are SGHVS and FQNEAQ. CDR3 length: 13 amino acids. J lost 5 bases, V lost 4 bases, and 5 bases had no gene match. CDR3 nucleotide sequence: TGTGCCAGCAGCTGGGACAGTTCCAACGAGCAGTACGTC. It is translated as CASSWDSSNEQYV.

V gene TRBV5-6 combines with J gene TRBJ1-2, with 8 bases fitting TRBD1. The length of the CDR3 is 15 residues. CDR1 and CDR2 from the germline V gene are SGHDT and YYEEEE. V trimming: 2 bases; J trimming: 4 bases; junction bases outside the gene matches: 7. The CDR3 protein is CASSFSGQGPYGYTF. The CDR3 nucleotides read TGTGCCAGCAGCTTCTCTGGACAGGGCCCCTATGGCTACACCTTC.

In its sample, this clonotype was seen a few times. The chain recombines TRBV6-8 with TRBJ2-3; D might be TRBD2 (5 bases). Trimming removed 6 bases at V and 2 bases at J, with 12 bases between. Looked up from germline, CDR1 is MNHGY and CDR2 is SAAAGT. This CDR3 spans 14 amino acids. CDR3 in amino acids: CASSSTRDTDTQYF. The CDR3 DNA reads as TGTGCCAGCAGCAGTACTAGGGACACAGATACGCAGTATTTT.

This clonotype was seen a few times. The chain employs TRBV2 and TRBJ2-7, with D uncertain. CDR1 is SNHLY and CDR2 is FYNNEI in the germline V gene. V was shortened by 7 bases and J by 0 bases, with 19 bases between the two germline ends. The CDR3 has 16 residues. The CDR3 DNA sequence: TGTGCCAGCATCCCACCGGACGGTCCCAACTCCTACGAGCAGTACTTC. Translated: CASIPPDGPNSYEQYF.